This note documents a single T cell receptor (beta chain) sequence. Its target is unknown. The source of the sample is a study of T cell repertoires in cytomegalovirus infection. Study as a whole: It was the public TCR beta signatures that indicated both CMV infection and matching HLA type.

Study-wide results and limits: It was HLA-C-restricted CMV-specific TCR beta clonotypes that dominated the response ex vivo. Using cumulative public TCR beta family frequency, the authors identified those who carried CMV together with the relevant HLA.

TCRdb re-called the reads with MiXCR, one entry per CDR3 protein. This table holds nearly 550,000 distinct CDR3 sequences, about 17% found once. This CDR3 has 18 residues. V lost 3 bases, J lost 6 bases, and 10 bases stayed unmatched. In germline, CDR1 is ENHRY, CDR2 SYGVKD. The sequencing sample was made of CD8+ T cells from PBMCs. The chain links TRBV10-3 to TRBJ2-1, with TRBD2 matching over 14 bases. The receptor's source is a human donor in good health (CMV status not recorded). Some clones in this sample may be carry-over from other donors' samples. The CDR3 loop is CAISDPTSGRAPSNEQFF. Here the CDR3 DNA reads TGTGCCATCAGTGACCCGACTAGCGGGAGGGCCCCGTCCAATGAGCAGTTCTTC.